This T cell receptor (beta chain) was identified in a study of regulatory T cells in long-lasting Graves disease. Overall study: More than 5 years of antithyroid drugs with positive TSH receptor antibodies defined persistent Graves' disease.

The time point is: persistent/refractory GD, antithyroid drugs over 5 years with positive TRAb. The authors made the TCR library using RNA they extracted from PBMCs. This clonotype was found many times. Through Arm-PCR of CDR3 regions and iRepertoire HTBI primers, TCR beta libraries were built. Per the authors' pipeline: Across the samples, identification revealed 50 to 80 TRBV and over 12 TRBJ segments. In TCRdb, the multiplex PCR reads were re-called with MiXCR into one record per CDR3 protein. It is TCRdb's table, rather than the study itself, that gives the V and J calls and clone size. The data hold around 400,000 distinct CDR3 sequences, with around 20% observed a single time. Germline-derived CDR1 and CDR2 are MDHEN and SYDVKM. V shed 5 bases and J shed 0 bases, with 14 bases lying between them. The CDR3 is made up of 15 amino acids.

The rearrangement uses TRBV28 and TRBJ2-7; D perhaps matches TRBD2 (6 bases). Sequenced here: peripheral blood mononuclear cells (PBMCs), sampled when the disease was refractory, from a patient treated with antithyroid drugs. This receptor was identified in a female donor with Graves disease. The CDR3 is CASSQPLASSYEQYF. The CDR3 nucleotides are TGTGCCAGCAGTCAACCTCTAGCGAGCTCCTACGAGCAGTACTTC.